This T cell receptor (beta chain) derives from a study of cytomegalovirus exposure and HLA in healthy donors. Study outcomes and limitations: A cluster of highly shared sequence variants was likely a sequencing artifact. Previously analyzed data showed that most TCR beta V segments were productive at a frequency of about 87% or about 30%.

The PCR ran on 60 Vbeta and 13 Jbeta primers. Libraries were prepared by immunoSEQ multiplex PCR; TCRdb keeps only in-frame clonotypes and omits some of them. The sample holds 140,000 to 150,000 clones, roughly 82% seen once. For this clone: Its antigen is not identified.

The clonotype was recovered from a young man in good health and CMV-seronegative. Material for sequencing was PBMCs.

The CDR3 bases are TGTGCCAGCAGCAAACACAGGAACACCGGGGAGCTGTTTTTT. This encodes CASSKHRNTGELFF. The rearrangement uses TRBV11-3 and TRBJ2-2; D gene ambiguous. The CDR3 contains 14 residues. The ends were cut back, 5 bases at V and 1 base at J, with 8 bases in the middle. CDR1 SGHNT and CDR2 YENEEA come from the germline V gene.